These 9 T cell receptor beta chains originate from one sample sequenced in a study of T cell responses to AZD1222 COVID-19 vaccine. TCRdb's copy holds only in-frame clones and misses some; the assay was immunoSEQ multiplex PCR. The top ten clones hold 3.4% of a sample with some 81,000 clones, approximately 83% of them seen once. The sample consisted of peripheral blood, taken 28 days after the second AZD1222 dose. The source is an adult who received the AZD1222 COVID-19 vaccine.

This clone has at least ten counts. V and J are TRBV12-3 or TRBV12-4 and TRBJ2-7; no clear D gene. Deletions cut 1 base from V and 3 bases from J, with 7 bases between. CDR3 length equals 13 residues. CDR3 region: CASSLGFNYEQYF. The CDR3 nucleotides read TGTGCCAGCAGTTTAGGATTCAACTACGAGCAGTACTTC.

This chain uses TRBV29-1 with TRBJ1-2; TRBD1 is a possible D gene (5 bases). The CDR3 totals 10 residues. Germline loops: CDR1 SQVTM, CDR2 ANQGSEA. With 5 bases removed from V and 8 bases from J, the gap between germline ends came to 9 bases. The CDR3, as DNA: TGCAGCGTTCTTGGGACCGGCTACACCTTC. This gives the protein CSVLGTGYTF.

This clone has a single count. CDR3 sequence (DNA): TGTGCCACCAGCAGAGCGGGAGCCTCCTACGAGCAGTACTTC. It specifies CATSRAGASYEQYF. The chain links TRBV15 to TRBJ2-7; tentative D call: TRBD2 (6 bases). Germline assignment: CDR1 LNHNV and CDR2 YYDKDF (reference sequence). CDR3 length equals 14 residues. V dropped 1 base and J dropped 0 bases, with 7 bases sitting between them.

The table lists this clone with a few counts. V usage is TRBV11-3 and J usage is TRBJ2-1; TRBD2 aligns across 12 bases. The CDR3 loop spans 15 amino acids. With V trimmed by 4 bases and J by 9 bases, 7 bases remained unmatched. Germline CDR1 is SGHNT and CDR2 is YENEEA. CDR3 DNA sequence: TGTGCCAGCAGCTCCGGACTAGCGGGACAGTCTGAGCAGTTCTTC. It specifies CASSSGLAGQSEQFF.

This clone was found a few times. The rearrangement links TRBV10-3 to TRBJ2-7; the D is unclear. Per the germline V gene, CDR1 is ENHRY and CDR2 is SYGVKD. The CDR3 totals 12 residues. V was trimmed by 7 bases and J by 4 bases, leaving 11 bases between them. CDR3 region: CAITNAGYEQYF. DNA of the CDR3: TGTGCCATCACCAATGCAGGTTACGAGCAGTACTTC.

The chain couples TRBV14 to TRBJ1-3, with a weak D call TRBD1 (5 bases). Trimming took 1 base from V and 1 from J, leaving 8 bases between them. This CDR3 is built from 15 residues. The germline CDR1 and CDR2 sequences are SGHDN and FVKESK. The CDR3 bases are TGTGCCAGCAGCCAAGGGGGGTATTCTGGAAACACCATATATTTT. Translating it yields CASSQGGYSGNTIYF.

The DNA of the CDR3 is TGTGCCAGCAGTTTTGCCGGGATTAATCAGCCCCAGCATTTT. Amino acid sequence: CASSFAGINQPQHF. This chain joins TRBV27 and TRBJ1-5; D is ambiguous. From germline, CDR1 is MNHEY and CDR2 SMNVEV (reference sequence). The length of the CDR3 is 14 residues. The V end lost 3 bases, the J end lost 4 bases, and 10 bases lay between the germline ends.

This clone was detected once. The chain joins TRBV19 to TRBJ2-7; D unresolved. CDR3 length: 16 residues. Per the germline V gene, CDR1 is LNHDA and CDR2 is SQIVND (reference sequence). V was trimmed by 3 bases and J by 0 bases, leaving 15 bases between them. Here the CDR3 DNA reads TGTGCCAGTAGTATCGATACGTCCGACTTCTCCTACGAGCAGTACTTC. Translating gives CASSIDTSDFSYEQYF.

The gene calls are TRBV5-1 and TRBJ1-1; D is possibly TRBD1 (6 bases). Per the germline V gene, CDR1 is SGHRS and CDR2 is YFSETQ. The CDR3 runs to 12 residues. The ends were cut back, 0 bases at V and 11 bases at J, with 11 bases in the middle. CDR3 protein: CASSLAQGTAFF. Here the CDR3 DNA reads TGCGCCAGCAGCTTGGCCCAGGGGACCGCTTTCTTT.